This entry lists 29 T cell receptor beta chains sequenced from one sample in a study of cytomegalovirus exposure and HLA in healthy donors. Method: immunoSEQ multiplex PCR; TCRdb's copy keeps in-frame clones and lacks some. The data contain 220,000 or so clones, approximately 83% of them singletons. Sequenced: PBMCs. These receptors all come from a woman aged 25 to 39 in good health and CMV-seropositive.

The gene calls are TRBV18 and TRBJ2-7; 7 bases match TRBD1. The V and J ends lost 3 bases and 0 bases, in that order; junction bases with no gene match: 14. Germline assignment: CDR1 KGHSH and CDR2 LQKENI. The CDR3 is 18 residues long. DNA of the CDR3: TGTGCCAGCTCACCGCCAGCCCAACGGGACAGAAACTCCTACGAGCAGTACTTC. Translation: CASSPPAQRDRNSYEQYF.

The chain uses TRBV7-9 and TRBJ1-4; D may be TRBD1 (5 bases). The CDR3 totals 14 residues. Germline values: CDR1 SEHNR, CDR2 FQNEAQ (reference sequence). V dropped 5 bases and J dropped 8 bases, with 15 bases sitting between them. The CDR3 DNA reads TGTGCCAGCAGCCCGCAGGGAGGAGAAGAAAAACTGTTTTTT. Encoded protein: CASSPQGGEEKLFF.

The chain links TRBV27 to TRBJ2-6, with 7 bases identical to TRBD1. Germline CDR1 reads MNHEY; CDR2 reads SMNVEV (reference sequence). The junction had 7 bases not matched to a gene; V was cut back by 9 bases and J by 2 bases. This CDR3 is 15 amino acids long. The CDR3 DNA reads TGTGCCAGTCGGGACAGAAGAGCTGGGGCCAACGTCCTGACTTTC. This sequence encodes CASRDRRAGANVLTF.

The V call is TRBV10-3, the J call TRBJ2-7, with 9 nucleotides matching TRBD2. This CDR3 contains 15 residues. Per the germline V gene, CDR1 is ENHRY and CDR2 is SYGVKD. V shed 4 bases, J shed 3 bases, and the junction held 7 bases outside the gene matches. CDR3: CAISGGAGGNYEQYF. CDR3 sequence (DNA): TGTGCCATCAGTGGGGGAGCGGGGGGAAACTACGAGCAGTACTTC.

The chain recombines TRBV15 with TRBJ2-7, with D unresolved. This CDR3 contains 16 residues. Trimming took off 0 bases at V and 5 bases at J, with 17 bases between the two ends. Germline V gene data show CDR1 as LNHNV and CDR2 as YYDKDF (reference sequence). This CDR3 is CATSRDPSSAYDEQYF. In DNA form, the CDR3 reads TGTGCCACCAGCAGAGATCCTTCCTCAGCCTACGACGAGCAGTACTTC.

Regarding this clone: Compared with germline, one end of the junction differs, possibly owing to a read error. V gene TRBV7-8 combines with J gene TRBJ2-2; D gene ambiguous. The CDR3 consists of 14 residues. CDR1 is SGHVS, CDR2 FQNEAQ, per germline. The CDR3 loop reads CARSSNTVTGELFF. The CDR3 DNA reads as TGTGCCCGCAGCTCGAATACAGTTACCGGGGAGCTGTTTTTT.

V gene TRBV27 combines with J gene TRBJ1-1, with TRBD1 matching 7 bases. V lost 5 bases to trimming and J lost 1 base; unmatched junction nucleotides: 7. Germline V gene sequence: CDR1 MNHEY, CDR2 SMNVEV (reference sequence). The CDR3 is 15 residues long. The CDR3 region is CASSKQGRGNTEAFF. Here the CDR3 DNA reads TGTGCCAGCAGTAAACAGGGGCGTGGGAACACTGAAGCTTTCTTT.

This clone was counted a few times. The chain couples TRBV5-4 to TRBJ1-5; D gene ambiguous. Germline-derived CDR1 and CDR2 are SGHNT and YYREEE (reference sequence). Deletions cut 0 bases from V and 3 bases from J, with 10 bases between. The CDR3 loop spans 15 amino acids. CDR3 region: CASSLGPMTNQPQHF. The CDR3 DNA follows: TGTGCCAGCAGCTTGGGGCCGATGACCAATCAGCCCCAGCATTTT.

The CDR3 is CASAGGGVYGYTF. CDR3 nucleotides: TGTGCCAGCGCTGGGGGAGGGGTCTATGGCTACACCTTC. The chain has TRBV6-5 and TRBJ1-2; D is perhaps TRBD1 (5 bases). CDR3 length: 13 amino acids. CDR1 and CDR2 (germline): MNHEY, SVGAGI. Trimming removed 8 bases at V and 4 bases at J, with 14 bases between.

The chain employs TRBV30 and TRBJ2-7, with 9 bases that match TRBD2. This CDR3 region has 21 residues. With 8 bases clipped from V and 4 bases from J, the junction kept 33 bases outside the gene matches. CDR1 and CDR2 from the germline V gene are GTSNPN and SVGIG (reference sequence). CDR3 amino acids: CAGQPNAVAGEGRSKKYEQYF. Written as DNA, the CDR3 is TGTGCCGGGCAACCGAATGCCGTAGCGGGAGAAGGGCGATCGAAGAAATACGAGCAGTACTTC.

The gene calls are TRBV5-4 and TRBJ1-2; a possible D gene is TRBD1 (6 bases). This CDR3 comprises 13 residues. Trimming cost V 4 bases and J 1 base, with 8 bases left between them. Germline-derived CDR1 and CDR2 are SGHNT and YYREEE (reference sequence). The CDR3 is CASSIRGNYGYTF. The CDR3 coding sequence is TGTGCCAGCAGCATCAGGGGTAACTATGGCTACACCTTC.

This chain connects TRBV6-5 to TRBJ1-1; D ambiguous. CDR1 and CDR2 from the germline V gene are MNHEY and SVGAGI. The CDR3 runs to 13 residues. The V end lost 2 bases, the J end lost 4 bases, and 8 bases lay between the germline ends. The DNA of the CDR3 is TGTGCCAGCAGTTACAGGGTTGGCACTGAAGCTTTCTTT. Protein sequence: CASSYRVGTEAFF.

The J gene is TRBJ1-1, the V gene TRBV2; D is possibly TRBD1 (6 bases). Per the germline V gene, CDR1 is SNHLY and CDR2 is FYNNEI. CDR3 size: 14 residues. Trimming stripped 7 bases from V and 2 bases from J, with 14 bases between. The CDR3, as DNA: TGTGCCAGCAAACTAGGGGGGGGAAACACTGAAGCTTTCTTT. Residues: CASKLGGGNTEAFF.

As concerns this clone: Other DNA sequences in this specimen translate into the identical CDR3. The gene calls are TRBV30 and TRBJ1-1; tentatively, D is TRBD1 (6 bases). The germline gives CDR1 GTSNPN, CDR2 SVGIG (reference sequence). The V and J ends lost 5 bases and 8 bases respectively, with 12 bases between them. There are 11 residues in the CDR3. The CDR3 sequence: CAWSTGTEAFF. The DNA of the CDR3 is TGTGCCTGGTCTACCGGGACAGAAGCTTTCTTT.

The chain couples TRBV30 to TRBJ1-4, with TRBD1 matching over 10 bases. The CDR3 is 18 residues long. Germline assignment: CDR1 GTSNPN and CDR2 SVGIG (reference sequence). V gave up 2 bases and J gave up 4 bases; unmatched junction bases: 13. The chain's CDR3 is CAWSSLGQGGLNNEKLFF. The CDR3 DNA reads TGTGCCTGGAGTTCCCTAGGACAGGGGGGGCTCAATAATGAAAAACTGTTTTTT.

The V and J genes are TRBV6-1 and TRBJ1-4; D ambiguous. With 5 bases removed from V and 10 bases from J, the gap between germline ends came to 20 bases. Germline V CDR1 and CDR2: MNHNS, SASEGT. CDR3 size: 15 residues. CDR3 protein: CASSPPGEAQGKLFF. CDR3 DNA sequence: TGTGCCAGCAGTCCCCCTGGGGAGGCGCAAGGAAAACTGTTTTTT.

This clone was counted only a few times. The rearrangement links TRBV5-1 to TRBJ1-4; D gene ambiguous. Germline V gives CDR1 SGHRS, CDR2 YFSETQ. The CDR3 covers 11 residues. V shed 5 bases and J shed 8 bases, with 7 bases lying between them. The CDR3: CASRAGEKLFF. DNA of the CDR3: TGCGCCAGCAGGGCGGGCGAAAAACTGTTTTTT.

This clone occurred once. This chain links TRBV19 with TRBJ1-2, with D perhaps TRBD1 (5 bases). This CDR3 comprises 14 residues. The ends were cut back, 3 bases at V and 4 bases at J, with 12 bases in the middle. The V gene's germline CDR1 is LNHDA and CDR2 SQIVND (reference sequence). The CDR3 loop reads CASSIGQGGYGYTF. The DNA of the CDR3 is TGTGCCAGTAGTATTGGGCAGGGAGGCTATGGCTACACCTTC.

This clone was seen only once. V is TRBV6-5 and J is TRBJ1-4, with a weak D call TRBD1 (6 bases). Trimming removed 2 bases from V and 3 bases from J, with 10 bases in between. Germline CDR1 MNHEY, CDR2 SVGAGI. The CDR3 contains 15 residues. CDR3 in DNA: TGTGCCAGCAGTTACGGGGGGGCGGCTAATGAAAAACTGTTTTTT. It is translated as CASSYGGAANEKLFF.

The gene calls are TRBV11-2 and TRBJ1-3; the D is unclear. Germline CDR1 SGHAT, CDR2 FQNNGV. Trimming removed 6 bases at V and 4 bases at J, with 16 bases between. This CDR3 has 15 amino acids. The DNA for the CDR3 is TGTGCCAGCAGTTCACCTCAGGCACCAGGAAACACCATATATTTT. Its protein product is CASSSPQAPGNTIYF.

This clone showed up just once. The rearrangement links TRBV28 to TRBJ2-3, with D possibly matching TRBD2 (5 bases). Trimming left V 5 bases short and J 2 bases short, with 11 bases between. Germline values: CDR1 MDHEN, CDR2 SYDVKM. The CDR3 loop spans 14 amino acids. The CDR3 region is CASSPTRSTDTQYF. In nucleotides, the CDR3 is TGTGCCAGCAGTCCAACTAGATCCACAGATACGCAGTATTTT.

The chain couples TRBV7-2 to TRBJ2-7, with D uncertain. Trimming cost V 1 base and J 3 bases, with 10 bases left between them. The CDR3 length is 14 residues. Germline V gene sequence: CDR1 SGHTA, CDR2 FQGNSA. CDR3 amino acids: CASSLDGALYEQYF. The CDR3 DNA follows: TGTGCCAGCAGCTTAGACGGCGCCCTCTACGAGCAGTACTTC.

In nucleotides, the CDR3 is TGTGCCAGCAGCACAGGACTAGCGGGAGGAGATACGCAGTATTTT. Translating gives CASSTGLAGGDTQYF. The chain employs TRBV11-1 and TRBJ2-3, with TRBD2 matching 14 bases. With V trimmed by 5 bases and J by 5 bases, 3 bases remained unmatched. CDR1 is SGHAT, CDR2 FQDESV, per germline (reference sequence). The CDR3 runs to 15 residues.

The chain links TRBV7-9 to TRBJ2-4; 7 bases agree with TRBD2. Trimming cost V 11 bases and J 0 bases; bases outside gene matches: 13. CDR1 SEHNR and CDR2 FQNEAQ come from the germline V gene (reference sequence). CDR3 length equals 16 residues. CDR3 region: CAPGALAESAKNIQYF. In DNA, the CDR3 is TGTGCCCCCGGAGCCCTAGCGGAATCAGCCAAAAACATTCAGTACTTC.

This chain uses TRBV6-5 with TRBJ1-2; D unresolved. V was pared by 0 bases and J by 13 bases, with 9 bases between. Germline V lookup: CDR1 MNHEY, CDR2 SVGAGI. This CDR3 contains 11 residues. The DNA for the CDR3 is TGTGCCAGCAGTTACTCCAGTGTTTTCACCTTC. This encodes CASSYSSVFTF.

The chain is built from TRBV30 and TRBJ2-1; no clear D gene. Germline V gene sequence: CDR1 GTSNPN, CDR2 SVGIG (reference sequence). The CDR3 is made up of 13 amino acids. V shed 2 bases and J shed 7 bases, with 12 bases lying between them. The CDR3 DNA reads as TGTGCCTGGAGTAAACTTCTTCGGAATGAGCAGTTCTTC. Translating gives CAWSKLLRNEQFF.

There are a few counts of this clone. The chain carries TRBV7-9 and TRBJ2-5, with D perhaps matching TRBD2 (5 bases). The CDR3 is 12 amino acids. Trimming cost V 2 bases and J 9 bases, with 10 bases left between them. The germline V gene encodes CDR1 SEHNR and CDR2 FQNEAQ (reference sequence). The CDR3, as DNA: TGTGCCAGCAGCTTATTTGTGAGGGCCCAGTACTTC. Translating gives CASSLFVRAQYF.

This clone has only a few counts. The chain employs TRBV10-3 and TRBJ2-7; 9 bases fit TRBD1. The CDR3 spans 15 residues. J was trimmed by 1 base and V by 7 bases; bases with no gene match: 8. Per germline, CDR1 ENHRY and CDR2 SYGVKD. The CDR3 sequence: CAIKSGQGISYEQYF. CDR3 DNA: TGTGCCATCAAGTCGGGACAGGGTATTTCCTACGAGCAGTACTTC.

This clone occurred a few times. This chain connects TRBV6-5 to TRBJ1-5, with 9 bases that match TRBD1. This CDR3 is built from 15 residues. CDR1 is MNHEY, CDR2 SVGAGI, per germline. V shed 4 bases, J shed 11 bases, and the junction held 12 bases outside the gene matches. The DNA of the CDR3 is TGTGCCAGCAGTTCCCCCGGGACAGGGCCCTCAGCCCAGCATTTT. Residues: CASSSPGTGPSAQHF.